This TCR beta chain was sequenced for a study of T cells in Graves' hyperthyroidism and ophthalmopathy. Whole-study results and caveats: Most thyroid clonotypes expanded above 0.001 appeared in blood too. Patients with ophthalmopathy were separated from those with stable hyperthyroidism by a 13 V-J model. A median around six months before onset, the model predicted ophthalmopathy.

TCR beta CDR3 regions were amplified from RNA. Researchers ran a first-round RT-PCR on the TCR CDR3 using the HTBI primer set. TCRdb independently ran MiXCR on the multiplex PCR reads; one entry per CDR3 protein. Among around 600,000 distinct CDR3 sequences listed, approximately 16% were seen once. Ophthalmopathy patients had Clinical Activity Score at least 3, NOSPECS grade at least 4, duration under 3 months. Concerning this clonotype: Its matching antigen is unknown.

CDR3 length: 14 residues. J gave up 4 bases and V 4 bases, and 7 bases lay outside the gene matches. Germline CDR1 DFQATT, CDR2 SNEGSKA (reference sequence). V gene TRBV20-1 combines with J gene TRBJ1-2, with 9 bases aligning to TRBD1. The sequence was obtained from a woman in her thirties or forties with Graves' ophthalmopathy. The sample comprised blood. DNA of the CDR3: TGCAGTGCTATGCCCAACAGGGGGCTCTATGGCTACACCTTC. Translating it yields CSAMPNRGLYGYTF.